This TCR beta chain was obtained from a study of cytomegalovirus exposure and HLA in healthy donors. The PCR had 60 Vbeta and 13 Jbeta primers. Sequencing was performed with immunoSEQ multiplex PCR; in TCRdb, only in-frame clones are kept and a portion is missing. The sample gives some 150,000 clones, roughly 85% of which show up once; roughly 2% is in the top ten. The CDR3 has 13 residues. Germline-derived CDR1 and CDR2 are SNHLY and FYNNEI. The V and J ends lost 5 bases and 2 bases respectively, with 8 bases between them. The chain carries TRBV2 and TRBJ2-3, with D uncertain. The material sequenced was PBMCs. This TCR came from a man aged 35 to 55 in good health and CMV-seronegative. The CDR3 spells CASSIFNTDTQYF. DNA of the CDR3: TGTGCCAGCAGTATATTTAACACAGATACGCAGTATTTT.